This T cell receptor beta chain was obtained from a study of T cell responses to AZD1222 COVID-19 vaccine (dated by TCRdb to the early 2020s). Background for the entire study: AZD1222 recipients whose second dose came at about 4 weeks and those whose second dose came at about 12 weeks were combined into one group, since spike-specific TCR depth and breadth did not differ between the two schedules. A total of over 230 trial participants underwent TCR sequencing, of whom approximately 210 received two doses of AZD1222 and some 26 received two doses of the MenACWY control vaccine. Enrollment into the trials was organized by age into subgroups of 18-55, 56-69 and 70-plus years, and those subgroups contained approximately 160, 26 and 62 TCR-sequenced participants, respectively.

This sample's time point label indicates: baseline before first vaccination. The vaccinee samples were drawn from two UK trials, COV001 and COV002, one of which was a single-blind randomized controlled phase 2/3 trial testing AZD1222 (ChAdOx1 nCoV-19) in healthy adults. For TCRbeta chain sequencing, PBMC samples from trial participants were taken at day 0 and at day 28 after the second dose. What the research found in general, with its limitations: Only a handful of AZD1222 recipients were SARS-CoV-2 seropositive at baseline, limiting conclusions about previously exposed vaccinees. Vaccine-associated CD4 TCRs spanned the whole spike protein, with dominant responses in regions 160-218 and 743-854. Because no samples from the day 14 peak response were available, repertoires could be characterized only after the peak T cell response. Participants were mostly white British, with more females than males. The authors suggested clonal diversity may have been underestimated. Reportedly, close to half of the unique spike-specific TCRs recognized epitopes lying outside the regions that are mutated in the B.1.351 and B.1.1.7 variants. The 56-69-year group was small, and its depth increase did not reach significance, likely because of low power. After two AZD1222 doses, spike-specific TCR breadth and depth were significantly higher than at day 0 and than in MenACWY recipients.

As concerns this clone: No antigen is known for it. Qualities for individual bases were not recorded, and no much larger clone is one base off.

CDR1 and CDR2 are drawn from the germline V gene: KGHSH, LQKENI. From its cysteine to its phenylalanine, the CDR3 spans 14 amino acids. The CDR3 DNA has 42 bases and is translated from base 1. Deletion took 2 bases off V and 5 bases off J, with a span of 13 bases between the germline ends. The CDR3 regions of human TCRbeta chains were analyzed by immunosequencing. Per the source publication's procedure: TCRs in the repertoires were compared against a reference library of SARS-CoV-2-specific TCRs that had been generated with the MIRA antigen-specificity platform. Breadth meant the fraction of unique TCRs that were SARS-CoV-2-associated, whereas depth meant the fraction of total T cells that were SARS-CoV-2-associated. Using the MIRA data, every spike-specific TCR was mapped to the spike region that the TCR reacted to and assigned to either a CD4 or a CD8 class. Log10-transformed breadth and depth values were compared by one-way ANOVA with Sidak's multiple comparisons tests. Imported from immuneACCESS, the table was reduced by TCRdb to in-frame sequences with V and J called. These copies leave out some clones; in studies compared against another copy, an unresolved V gene accounts for under half, and the cause of the remainder is not known. V and J calls plus clone size are reproduced from that table; the DNA served to infer D and trimming. The table for this sample lists about 190,000 clones; around 92% of them were counted only once. The biggest ten clones account for 7.5% to 9.5% of the sample.

The sequences come from peripheral blood, collected on day 0 of AZD1222 vaccination. In this chain, TRBV18 is recombined with TRBJ2-7; the D gene is perhaps TRBD1, on 5 matching bases. The clonotype was recovered from an adult in good health. CDR3 protein: CASSPIGRVHEQYF. The DNA sequence is TGTGCCAGCTCACCAATCGGCAGGGTCCACGAGCAGTACTTC.